This T cell receptor (beta chain) was retrieved from a study of Graves' ophthalmopathy and Graves' hyperthyroidism. Findings of the study overall: Blood also held most thyroid clonotypes expanded above 0.001 frequency. Discriminating ophthalmopathy from stable hyperthyroidism, a 13-signature model attained a sensitivity of under 90% and a specificity of around 81%.

This clonotype was counted between two and nine times. Its antigen remains unidentified. Germline V lookup: CDR1 SGHAT, CDR2 FQDESV (reference sequence). This CDR3 spans 17 amino acids. Trimming stripped 0 bases from V and 2 bases from J, with 14 bases between. The TCR beta CDR3 regions underwent amplification from RNA transcripts. After a first-round RT-PCR with HTBI primers, a second-round multiplex PCR was run. TCRdb passed the multiplex PCR reads through MiXCR, listing each CDR3 protein once. The data hold hundreds of thousands of distinct CDR3 sequences, with over 20% observed a single time. In this cohort's terms, stable hyperthyroidism meant no ophthalmopathy by 18 months of follow-up. Other autoimmune disease, uncontrolled infection, pregnancy and lactation led to exclusion.

The material sequenced was peripheral blood. The rearrangement uses TRBV11-1 and TRBJ1-5, with a weak D call TRBD1 (5 bases). The TCR was taken from a woman under 30 with stable Graves' hyperthyroidism. Some clones in this sample may be carry-over from other donors' samples. The CDR3 is CASSLAGPIQGNQPQHF. The DNA for the CDR3 is TGTGCCAGCAGCTTAGCGGGACCCATCCAGGGCAATCAGCCCCAGCATTTT.